Sequencing of this TCR beta chain was carried out in a study of lung T cells in sarcoidosis with Löfgren's syndrome. A single record per CDR3 protein comes from TCRdb applying MiXCR to the reads. The sample shows about 9,400 distinct CDR3 sequences, just under 20% of them seen only once. V was clipped by 6 bases and J by 5 bases; unmatched bases: 11. Germline V lookup: CDR1 MDHEN, CDR2 SYDVKM. This CDR3 has 16 amino acids. Specimen: CD4+ T cells from bronchoalveolar lavage. This chain connects TRBV28 to TRBJ2-5, with 11 bases lining up with TRBD1. The sequence derives from a human donor with sarcoidosis (Löfgren's syndrome or another form), or a control subject (not recorded which). CDR3 protein: CASSLPGTGGDETQYF. CDR3 nucleotide sequence: TGTGCCAGCAGCCTCCCCGGGACAGGGGGGGATGAGACCCAGTACTTC.